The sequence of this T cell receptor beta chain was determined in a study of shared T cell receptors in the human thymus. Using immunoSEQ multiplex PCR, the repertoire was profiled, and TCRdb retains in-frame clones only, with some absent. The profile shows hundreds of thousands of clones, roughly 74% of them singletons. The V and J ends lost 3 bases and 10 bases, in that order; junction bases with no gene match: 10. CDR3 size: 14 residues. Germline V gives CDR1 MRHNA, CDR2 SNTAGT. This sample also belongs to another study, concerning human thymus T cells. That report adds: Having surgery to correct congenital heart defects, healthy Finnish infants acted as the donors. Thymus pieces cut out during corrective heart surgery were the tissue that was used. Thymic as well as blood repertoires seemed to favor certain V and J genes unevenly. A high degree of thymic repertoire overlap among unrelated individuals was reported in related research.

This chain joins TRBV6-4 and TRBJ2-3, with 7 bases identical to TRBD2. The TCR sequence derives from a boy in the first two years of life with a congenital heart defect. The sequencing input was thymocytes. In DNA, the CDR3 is TGTGCCAGCAGTGAGACTAGCTTTGGTAGTCCGCAGTATTTT. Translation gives CASSETSFGSPQYF.